The next 11 T cell receptor beta chains were all read from a single sample in a study of ipilimumab plus nivolumab after autologous stem cell transplantation. The table came from immunoSEQ multiplex PCR; TCRdb's copy has only in-frame clones and leaves some out. Here the sample spans 20,000 to 25,000 clones, approximately 73% being singletons. Source: PBMCs, taken in a trial of ipilimumab plus nivolumab as post-transplant consolidation. These receptors originate from a male donor with diffuse large B-cell lymphoma.

The rearrangement links TRBV11-3 to TRBJ2-5, with D perhaps matching TRBD1 (7 bases). The ends were cut back, 7 bases at V and 2 bases at J, with 14 bases in the middle. The CDR3 totals 14 residues. Germline V CDR1 and CDR2: SGHNT, YENEEA. CDR3 nucleotides: TGTGCCAGCACCCCAGGGGGGCTACAAGAGACCCAGTACTTC. Protein product: CASTPGGLQETQYF.

The chain links TRBV27 to TRBJ2-1; TRBD1 matches 7 bases. The CDR3 runs to 15 residues. Germline assignment: CDR1 MNHEY and CDR2 SMNVEV (reference sequence). The ends lost 6 bases at V and 5 bases at J; junction bases unmatched: 10. Here the CDR3 DNA reads TGTGCCAGCAGATCACCGGGACAGCTGGACAATGAGCAGTTCTTC. Its translation: CASRSPGQLDNEQFF.

The chain employs TRBV21-1 and TRBJ2-3. TRBV21-1 is a known pseudogene. The CDR3 is made up of 18 amino acids. This CDR3 is CASSKATRDLRAPDTQYF. For the CDR3, the DNA is TGTGCCAGCAGCAAAGCTACCCGGGACCTGAGGGCCCCAGATACGCAGTATTTT.

This clone has a handful of counts. V gene TRBV20-1 combines with J gene TRBJ2-7; D call uncertain. Germline assignment: CDR1 DFQATT and CDR2 SNEGSKA (reference sequence). The CDR3 runs to 11 residues. V lost 3 bases and J 7 bases, leaving 10 bases between the germline ends. CDR3 bases: TGCAGTGCTAGCGGGCCCCTGGAGCAGTACTTC. This gives the protein CSASGPLEQYF.

This clone is medium-sized in the sample. This rearrangement joins TRBV19 to TRBJ1-6, with D hard to call. This CDR3 spans 15 amino acids. With 6 bases removed from V and 0 bases from J, the gap between germline ends came to 9 bases. Germline-derived CDR1 and CDR2 are LNHDA and SQIVND (reference sequence). The CDR3, as DNA: TGTGCCAGTAGCGGCGGGAGCTCCTATAATTCACCCCTCCACTTT. Translation gives CASSGGSSYNSPLHF.

The chain is built from TRBV20-1 and TRBJ2-7, with D unresolved. CDR1 is DFQATT, CDR2 SNEGSKA, per germline (reference sequence). The CDR3 is made up of 11 amino acids. Deletions cut 2 bases from V and 9 bases from J, with 11 bases between. The CDR3 sequence: CSARSPSRQYF. The CDR3 DNA sequence: TGCAGTGCTAGAAGTCCGAGTCGGCAGTACTTC.

The chain has TRBV19 and TRBJ1-2; 9 bases line up with TRBD1. This CDR3 is 15 amino acids long. V lost 3 bases to trimming and J lost 5 bases; unmatched junction nucleotides: 7. Germline V gives CDR1 LNHDA, CDR2 SQIVND (reference sequence). The DNA for the CDR3 is TGTGCCAGTAGTATGGGGACAGGGACTAGGTATGGCTACACCTTC. Translated, it gives CASSMGTGTRYGYTF.

V is TRBV16 and J is TRBJ2-3; 10 nucleotides agree with TRBD2. Looked up from germline, CDR1 is KGHSY and CDR2 is FQNENV. The CDR3 runs 14 residues. Trimming cost V 6 bases and J 5 bases; bases outside gene matches: 5. The DNA of the CDR3 is TGTGCCAGCAGTCTGGCTAGCGGGGGAGATACGCAGTATTTT. Protein sequence: CASSLASGGDTQYF.

The chain employs TRBV19 and TRBJ2-1, with 10 bases aligning to TRBD2. The ends lost 3 bases at V and 8 bases at J; junction bases unmatched: 13. From germline, CDR1 is LNHDA and CDR2 SQIVND (reference sequence). This CDR3 region has 17 residues. The DNA of the CDR3 is TGTGCCAGTAGTATGAGCAGGTGGGCTAGCGGGAGTGATGAGCAGTTCTTC. It encodes CASSMSRWASGSDEQFF. Complete variable domain (other parts from reference TRBV19 and TRBJ2-1): DGGITQSPKYLFRKEGQNVTLSCEQNLNHDAMYWYRQDPGQGLRLIYYSQIVNDFQKGDIAEGYSVSREKKESFPLTVTSAQKNPTAFYLCASSMSRWASGSDEQFFGPGTRLTVL.

This clone has more than one count but fewer than ten. The chain links TRBV30 to TRBJ1-5; D gene ambiguous. Trimming shortened V by 0 bases and J by 2 bases, and 5 bases separated the two germline ends. Germline V gene sequence: CDR1 GTSNPN, CDR2 SVGIG (reference sequence). This CDR3 has 13 residues. The CDR3 DNA reads as TGTGCCTGGAGTGTATTGGGCAATCAGCCCCAGCATTTT. The encoded protein is CAWSVLGNQPQHF.

The V call is TRBV5-5, the J call TRBJ1-1; possible D gene TRBD1, 5 bases. The germline CDR1 and CDR2 sequences are SGHKS and YYEKEE (reference sequence). V was pared by 1 base and J by 7 bases, with 11 bases between. The CDR3 sequence is 13 residues long. The CDR3 sequence is CASSLRGLVEAFF. As DNA, the CDR3 is TGTGCCAGCAGCTTGAGGGGTTTAGTTGAAGCTTTCTTT.